The 8 T cell receptor beta chains presented below share a single source sample, sequenced in a study of T cells in Graves' hyperthyroidism and ophthalmopathy. Amplification targeted TCR beta CDR3 regions from RNA transcripts. The TCR CDR3 was amplified in a first-round RT-PCR using the HTBI primer set. Using its own MiXCR run on the multiplex PCR reads, TCRdb lists one record per CDR3 protein. The sample has fewer than 900,000 distinct CDR3 sequences; approximately 19% are singletons. The sample taken for sequencing was blood. Source of these receptors: a woman aged 45 to 65 with Graves' hyperthyroidism that later progressed to Graves' ophthalmopathy.

This rearrangement joins TRBV7-7 to TRBJ1-1; perhaps TRBD1 as D (6 bases). V gave up 11 bases and J gave up 4 bases, with 14 bases separating them. The CDR3 runs 12 residues. Germline assignment: CDR1 SSHAT and CDR2 FNYEAQ (reference sequence). DNA of the CDR3: TGTGCCGCAAAAGGGGGACGCACTGAAGCTTTCTTT. Translation: CAAKGGRTEAFF. The complete variable domain, with remaining parts taken from reference TRBV7-7 and TRBJ1-1, reads GAGVSQSPRYKVTKRGQDVTLRCDPISSHATLYWYQQALGQGPEFLTYFNYEAQPDKSGLPSDRFSAERPEGSISTLTIQRTEQRDSAMYRCAAKGGRTEAFFGQGTRLTVV.

This clonotype has only a few counts. The rearrangement links TRBV2 to TRBJ2-1; 11 bases fit TRBD2. Losses at the gene ends were 6 bases for V and 11 bases for J; bases not matched to a gene: 15. The V gene's germline CDR1 is SNHLY and CDR2 FYNNEI. The CDR3 length is 16 residues. CDR3 sequence: CASSGIAGGGYDKQFF. The CDR3 region has the DNA TGTGCCAGCAGCGGAATAGCGGGGGGGGGGTATGATAAGCAGTTCTTC.

This clonotype was observed many times. The chain is built from TRBV5-1 and TRBJ2-3; a weak D match, TRBD1 (5 bases). The V end lost 1 base, the J end lost 0 bases, and 9 bases lay between the germline ends. CDR1 and CDR2 from the germline V gene are SGHRS and YFSETQ. The CDR3 consists of 15 residues. The CDR3 DNA follows: TGCGCCAGCAGCTTGCTAGGGGCTAGCACAGATACGCAGTATTTT. It is translated as CASSLLGASTDTQYF.

This rearrangement joins TRBV12-3 or TRBV12-4 to TRBJ2-3; tentative D call: TRBD2 (7 bases). The CDR3 sequence is 15 residues long. Trimming took 3 bases from V and 0 from J, leaving 10 bases between them. CDR3 sequence (DNA): TGTGCCAGCAGTTTCCGGGGGGCAAGCACAGATACGCAGTATTTT. It specifies CASSFRGASTDTQYF.

The table lists this clonotype with a few counts. The J gene is TRBJ2-7, the V gene TRBV19, with TRBD2 as a possible D gene (6 bases). Germline CDR1 is LNHDA and CDR2 is SQIVND (reference sequence). This CDR3 is 13 amino acids long. Trimming took 7 bases from V and 5 from J, leaving 15 bases between them. This CDR3 reads CASNPGRGNEQYF. In DNA form, the CDR3 reads TGTGCCAGTAACCCAGGGCGGGGAAACGAGCAGTACTTC.

This clonotype was detected many times. The rearrangement links TRBV7-3 to TRBJ2-5; TRBD1 aligns across 7 bases. Germline V gives CDR1 SGHTA, CDR2 FQGTGA. The CDR3 is 14 amino acids. V lost 0 bases, J lost 5 bases, and 3 bases stayed unmatched. DNA for the CDR3: TGTGCCAGCAGCTTAACAGGGGGCTATGAGACCCAGTACTTC. As protein: CASSLTGGYETQYF.

Ten or more counts support this clonotype. The chain carries TRBV20-1 and TRBJ2-5; 9 nucleotides align to TRBD2. V was pared by 2 bases and J by 4 bases, with 8 bases of the junction left unmatched. Germline CDR1 and CDR2: DFQATT and SNEGSKA (reference sequence). There are 15 residues in the CDR3. Here the CDR3 DNA reads TGCAGTGCTAGAAATAGCGGGGGCCGGCGAGAGACCCAGTACTTC. Translating it yields CSARNSGGRRETQYF.

About this clonotype itself: The junction and the germline gene differ at one end; a read error may be behind it. The CDR3 nucleotides are TGTGCCAGCAGTAACTACTATGAGCAGTTCTTC. Translating it yields CASSNYYEQFF. The chain joins TRBV12-3 or TRBV12-4 to TRBJ2-1; D is undetermined. The CDR3 runs 11 residues.